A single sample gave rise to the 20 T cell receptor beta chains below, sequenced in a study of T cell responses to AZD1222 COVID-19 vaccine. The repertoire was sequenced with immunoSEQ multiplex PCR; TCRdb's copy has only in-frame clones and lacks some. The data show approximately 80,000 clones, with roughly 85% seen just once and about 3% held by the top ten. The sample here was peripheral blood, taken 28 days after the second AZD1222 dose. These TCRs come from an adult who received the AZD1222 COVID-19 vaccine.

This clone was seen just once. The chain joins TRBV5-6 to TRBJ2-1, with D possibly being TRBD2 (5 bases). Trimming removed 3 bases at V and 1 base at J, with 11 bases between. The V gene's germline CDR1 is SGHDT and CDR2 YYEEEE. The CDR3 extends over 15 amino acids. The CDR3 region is CASSSQADSYNEQFF. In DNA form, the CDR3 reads TGTGCCAGCAGCTCACAAGCGGATTCCTACAATGAGCAGTTCTTC.

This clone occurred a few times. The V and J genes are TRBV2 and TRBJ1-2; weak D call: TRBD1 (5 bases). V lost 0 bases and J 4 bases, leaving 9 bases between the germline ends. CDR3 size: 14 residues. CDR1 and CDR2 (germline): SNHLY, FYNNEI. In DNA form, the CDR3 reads TGTGCCAGCAGTGAAGCGGGGGGACTCTATGGCTACACCTTC. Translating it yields CASSEAGGLYGYTF. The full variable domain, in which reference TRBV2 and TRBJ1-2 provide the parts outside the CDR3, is EPEVTQTPSHQVTQMGQEVILRCVPISNHLYFYWYRQILGQKVEFLVSFYNNEISEKSEIFDDQFSVERPDGSNFTLKIRSTKLEDSAMYFCASSEAGGLYGYTFGSGTRLTVV.

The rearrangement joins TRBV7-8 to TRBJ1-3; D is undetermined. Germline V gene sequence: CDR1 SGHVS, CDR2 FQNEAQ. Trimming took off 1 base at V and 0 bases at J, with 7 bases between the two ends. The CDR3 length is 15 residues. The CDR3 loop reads CASSLVLGSGNTIYF. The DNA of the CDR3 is TGTGCCAGCAGCTTAGTTTTGGGCTCTGGAAACACCATATATTTT.

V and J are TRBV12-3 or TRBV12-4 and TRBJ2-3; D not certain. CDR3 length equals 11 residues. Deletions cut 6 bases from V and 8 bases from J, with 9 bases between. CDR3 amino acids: CASSRQGTQYF. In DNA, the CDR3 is TGTGCCAGCAGCCGCCAAGGTACGCAGTATTTT.

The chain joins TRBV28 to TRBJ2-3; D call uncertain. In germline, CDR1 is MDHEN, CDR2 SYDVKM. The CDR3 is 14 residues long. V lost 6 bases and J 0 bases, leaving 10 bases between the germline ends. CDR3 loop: CASRSHSSTDTQYF. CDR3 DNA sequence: TGTGCCAGCAGGTCTCATTCTAGCACAGATACGCAGTATTTT.

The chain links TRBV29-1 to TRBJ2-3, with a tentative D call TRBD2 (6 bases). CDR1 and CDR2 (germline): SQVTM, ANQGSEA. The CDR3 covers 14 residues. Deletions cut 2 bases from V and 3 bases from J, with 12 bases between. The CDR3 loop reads CSVEPRGGTDTQYF. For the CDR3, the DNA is TGCAGCGTTGAACCGAGGGGAGGAACAGATACGCAGTATTTT.

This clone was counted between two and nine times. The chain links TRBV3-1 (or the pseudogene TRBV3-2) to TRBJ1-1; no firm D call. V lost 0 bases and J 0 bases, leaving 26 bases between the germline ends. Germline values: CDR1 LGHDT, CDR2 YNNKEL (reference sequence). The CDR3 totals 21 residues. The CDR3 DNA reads TGTGCCAGCAGCCAAGATGTGCGGGTATTTCGTGGCAGTCCCATGAACACTGAAGCTTTCTTT. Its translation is CASSQDVRVFRGSPMNTEAFF.

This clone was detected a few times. This CDR3 is CASSPLQGDEKLFF. In nucleotides, the CDR3 is TGTGCCAGCTCACCATTGCAGGGGGATGAAAAACTGTTTTTT. This chain uses TRBV18 with TRBJ1-4; 7 nucleotides align to TRBD1. There are 14 residues in the CDR3. The V and J ends lost 2 bases and 6 bases, in that order; junction bases with no gene match: 3. The V gene's germline CDR1 is KGHSH and CDR2 LQKENI.

The CDR3 here is CASSYITGGSEQFF. CDR3 sequence (DNA): TGTGCCAGCAGTTATATAACAGGGGGGAGTGAGCAGTTCTTC. This chain uses TRBV6-6 with TRBJ2-1; 8 bases map to TRBD1. CDR3 size: 14 residues. Losses at the gene ends were 3 bases for V and 9 bases for J; bases not matched to a gene: 7. Per the germline V gene, CDR1 is MNHNY and CDR2 is SVGAGI (reference sequence).

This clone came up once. Here the CDR3 DNA reads TGTGCCAGTAGTATGGGTCAGTACAATGAGCAGTTCTTC. Translating gives CASSMGQYNEQFF. This chain connects TRBV19 to TRBJ2-1; D is uncertain. This CDR3 has 13 amino acids. CDR1 and CDR2 from the germline V gene are LNHDA and SQIVND (reference sequence). Trimming removed 3 bases at V and 4 bases at J, with 7 bases between.

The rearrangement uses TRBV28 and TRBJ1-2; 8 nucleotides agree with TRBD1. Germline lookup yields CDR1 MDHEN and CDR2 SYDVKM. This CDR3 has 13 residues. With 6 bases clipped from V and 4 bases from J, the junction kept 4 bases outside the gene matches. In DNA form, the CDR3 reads TGTGCCAGCAGACCCGACAGGGGCTATGGCTACACCTTC. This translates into CASRPDRGYGYTF.

Here the CDR3 reads CAWSVWGSGTQHF. CDR3 nucleotide sequence: TGTGCCTGGAGTGTGTGGGGTTCGGGGACCCAGCATTTT. V is TRBV30 and J is TRBJ1-5, with D uncertain. CDR1 and CDR2 from the germline V gene are GTSNPN and SVGIG (reference sequence). V lost 0 bases, J lost 11 bases, and 14 bases lay in between. CDR3 length: 13 residues.

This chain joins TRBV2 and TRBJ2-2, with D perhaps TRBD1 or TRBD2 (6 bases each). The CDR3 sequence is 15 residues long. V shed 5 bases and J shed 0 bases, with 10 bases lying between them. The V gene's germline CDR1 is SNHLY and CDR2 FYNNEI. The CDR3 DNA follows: TGTGCCAGCAGTAGACGGGGGCCGAACACCGGGGAGCTGTTTTTT. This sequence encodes CASSRRGPNTGELFF.

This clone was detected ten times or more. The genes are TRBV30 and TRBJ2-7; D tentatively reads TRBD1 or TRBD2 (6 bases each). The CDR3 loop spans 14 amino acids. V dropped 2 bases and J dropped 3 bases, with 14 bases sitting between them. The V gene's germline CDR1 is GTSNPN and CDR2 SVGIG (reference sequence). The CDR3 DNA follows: TGTGCCTGGAGTAAAAGCGGAGGGGGCTACGAGCAGTACTTC. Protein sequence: CAWSKSGGGYEQYF.

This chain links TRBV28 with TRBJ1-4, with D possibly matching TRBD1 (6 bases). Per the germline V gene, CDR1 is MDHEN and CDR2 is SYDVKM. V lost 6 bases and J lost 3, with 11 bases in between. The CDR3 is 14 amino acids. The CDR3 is CASRGGGANEKLFF. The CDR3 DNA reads TGTGCCAGCAGAGGAGGGGGTGCTAATGAAAAACTGTTTTTT.

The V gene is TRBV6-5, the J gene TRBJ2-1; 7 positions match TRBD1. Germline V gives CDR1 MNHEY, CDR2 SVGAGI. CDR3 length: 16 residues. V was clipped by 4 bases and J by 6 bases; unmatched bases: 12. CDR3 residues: CASSFRPGQKSNEQFF. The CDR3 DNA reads TGTGCCAGCAGTTTCAGGCCGGGACAGAAGTCCAATGAGCAGTTCTTC.

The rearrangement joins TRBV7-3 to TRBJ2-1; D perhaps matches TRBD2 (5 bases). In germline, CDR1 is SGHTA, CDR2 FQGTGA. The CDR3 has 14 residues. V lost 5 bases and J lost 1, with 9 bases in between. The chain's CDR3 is CASSPGGSYNEQFF. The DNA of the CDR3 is TGTGCCAGCAGCCCTGGCGGGTCCTACAATGAGCAGTTCTTC. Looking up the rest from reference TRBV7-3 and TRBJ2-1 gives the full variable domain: GAGVSQTPSNKVTEKGKYVELRCDPISGHTALYWYRQSLGQGPEFLIYFQGTGAADDSGLPNDRFFAVRPEGSVSTLKIQRTERGDSAVYLCASSPGGSYNEQFFGPGTRLTVL.

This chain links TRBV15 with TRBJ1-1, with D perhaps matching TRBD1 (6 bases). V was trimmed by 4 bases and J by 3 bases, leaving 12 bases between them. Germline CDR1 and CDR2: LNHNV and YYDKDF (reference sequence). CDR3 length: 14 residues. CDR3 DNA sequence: TGTGCCACCAGCACTTTGGACAGAGACACTGAAGCTTTCTTT. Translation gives CATSTLDRDTEAFF.

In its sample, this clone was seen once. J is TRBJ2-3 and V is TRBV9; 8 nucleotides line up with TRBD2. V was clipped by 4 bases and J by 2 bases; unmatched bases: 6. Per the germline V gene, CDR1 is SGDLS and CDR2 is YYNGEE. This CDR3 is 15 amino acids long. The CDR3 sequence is CASSPGGGFTDTQYF. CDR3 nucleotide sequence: TGTGCCAGCAGCCCCGGGGGGGGGTTCACAGATACGCAGTATTTT.

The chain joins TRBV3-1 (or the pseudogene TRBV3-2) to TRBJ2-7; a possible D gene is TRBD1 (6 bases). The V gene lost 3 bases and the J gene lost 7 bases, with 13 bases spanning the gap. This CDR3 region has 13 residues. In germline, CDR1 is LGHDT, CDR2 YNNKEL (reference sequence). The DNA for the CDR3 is TGTGCCAGCAGCCAGGCCGGGACAAGGGAGCAGTACTTC. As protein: CASSQAGTREQYF.